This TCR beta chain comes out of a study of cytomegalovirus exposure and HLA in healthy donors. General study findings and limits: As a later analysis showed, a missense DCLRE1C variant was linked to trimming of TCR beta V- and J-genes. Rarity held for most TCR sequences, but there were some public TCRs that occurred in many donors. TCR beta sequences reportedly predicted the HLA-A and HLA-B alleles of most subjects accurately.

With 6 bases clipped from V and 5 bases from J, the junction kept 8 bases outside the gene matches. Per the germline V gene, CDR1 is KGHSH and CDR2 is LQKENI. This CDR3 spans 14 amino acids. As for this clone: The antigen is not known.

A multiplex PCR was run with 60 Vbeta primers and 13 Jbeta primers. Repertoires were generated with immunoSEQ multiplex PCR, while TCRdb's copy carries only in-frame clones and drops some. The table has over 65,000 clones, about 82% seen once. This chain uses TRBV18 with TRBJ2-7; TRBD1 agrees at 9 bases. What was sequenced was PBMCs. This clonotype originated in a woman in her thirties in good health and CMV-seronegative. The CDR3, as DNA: TGTGCCAGCTCCCCCGGACAGGGGAACAACGAGCAGTACTTC. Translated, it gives CASSPGQGNNEQYF.